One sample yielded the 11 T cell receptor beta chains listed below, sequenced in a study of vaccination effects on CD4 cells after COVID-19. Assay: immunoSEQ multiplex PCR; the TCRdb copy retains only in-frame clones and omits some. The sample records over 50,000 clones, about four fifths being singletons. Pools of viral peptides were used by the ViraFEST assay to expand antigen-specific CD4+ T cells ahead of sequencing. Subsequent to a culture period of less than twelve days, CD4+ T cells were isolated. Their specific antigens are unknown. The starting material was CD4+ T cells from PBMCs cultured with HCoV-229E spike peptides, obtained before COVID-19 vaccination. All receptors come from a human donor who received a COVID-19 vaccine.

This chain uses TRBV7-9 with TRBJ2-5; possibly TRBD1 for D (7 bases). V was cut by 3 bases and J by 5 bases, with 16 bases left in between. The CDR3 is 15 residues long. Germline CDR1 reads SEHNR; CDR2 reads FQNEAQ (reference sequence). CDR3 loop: CASSFYRGGGETQYF. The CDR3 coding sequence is TGTGCCAGCAGCTTTTACAGGGGAGGTGGGGAGACCCAGTACTTC.

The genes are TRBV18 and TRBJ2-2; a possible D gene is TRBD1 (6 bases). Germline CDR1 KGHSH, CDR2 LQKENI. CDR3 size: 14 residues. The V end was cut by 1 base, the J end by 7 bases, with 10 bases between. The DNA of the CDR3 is TGTGCCAGCTCACCACAGTCAGGGGTCGGGGAGCTGTTTTTT. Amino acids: CASSPQSGVGELFF. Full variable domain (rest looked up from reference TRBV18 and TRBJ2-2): NAGVMQNPRHLVRRRGQEARLRCSPMKGHSHVYWYRQLPEEGLKFMVYLQKENIIDESGMPKERFSAEFPKEGPSILRIQQVVRGDSAAYFCASSPQSGVGELFFGEGSRLTVL.

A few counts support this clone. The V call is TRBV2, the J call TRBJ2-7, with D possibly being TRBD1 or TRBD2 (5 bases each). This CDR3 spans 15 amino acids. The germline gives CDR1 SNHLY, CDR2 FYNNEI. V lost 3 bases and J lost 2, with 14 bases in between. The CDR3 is CASSEIRESPYEQYV. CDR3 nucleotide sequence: TGTGCCAGCAGTGAGATCAGGGAGTCCCCCTACGAGCAGTACGTC.

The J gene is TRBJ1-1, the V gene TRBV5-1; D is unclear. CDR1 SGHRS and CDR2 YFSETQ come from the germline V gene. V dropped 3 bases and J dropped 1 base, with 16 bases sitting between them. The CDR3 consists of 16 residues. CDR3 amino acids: CASSSIRTDGNTEAFF. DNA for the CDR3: TGCGCCAGCAGCTCCATAAGGACCGATGGGAACACTGAAGCTTTCTTT.

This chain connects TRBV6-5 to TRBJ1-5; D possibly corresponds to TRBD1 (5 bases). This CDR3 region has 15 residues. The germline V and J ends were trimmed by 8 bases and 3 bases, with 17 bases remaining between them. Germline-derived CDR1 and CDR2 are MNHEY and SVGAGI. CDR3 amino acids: CASGKGQGNNQPQHF. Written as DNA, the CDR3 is TGTGCCAGCGGAAAGGGTCAGGGAAACAATCAGCCCCAGCATTTT.

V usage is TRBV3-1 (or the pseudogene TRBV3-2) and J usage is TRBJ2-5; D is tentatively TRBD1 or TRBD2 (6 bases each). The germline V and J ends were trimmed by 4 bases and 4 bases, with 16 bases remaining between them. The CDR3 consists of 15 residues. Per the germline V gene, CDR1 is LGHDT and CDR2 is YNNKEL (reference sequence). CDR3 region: CASSRAPGAGETQYF. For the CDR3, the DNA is TGTGCCAGCAGCCGGGCACCGGGGGCAGGAGAGACCCAGTACTTC.

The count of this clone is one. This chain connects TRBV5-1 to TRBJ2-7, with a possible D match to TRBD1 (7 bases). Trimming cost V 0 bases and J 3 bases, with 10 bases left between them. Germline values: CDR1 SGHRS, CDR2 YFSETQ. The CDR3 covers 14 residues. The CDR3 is CASSLGGDSYEQYV. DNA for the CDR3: TGCGCCAGCAGCTTGGGGGGGGACAGCTACGAGCAGTACGTC.

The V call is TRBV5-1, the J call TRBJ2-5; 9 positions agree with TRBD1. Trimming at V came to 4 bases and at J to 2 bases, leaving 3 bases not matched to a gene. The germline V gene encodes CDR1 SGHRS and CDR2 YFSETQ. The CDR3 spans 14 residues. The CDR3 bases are TGCGCCAGCAGCCAAGGGACAGGGCAAGAGACCCAGTACTTC. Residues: CASSQGTGQETQYF.

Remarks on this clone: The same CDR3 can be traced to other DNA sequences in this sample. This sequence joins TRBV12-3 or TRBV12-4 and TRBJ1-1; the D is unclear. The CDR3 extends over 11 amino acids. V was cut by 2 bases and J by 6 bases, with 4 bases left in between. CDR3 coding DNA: TGTGCCAGCAGTTTATTTGCTGAAGCTTTCTTT. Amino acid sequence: CASSLFAEAFF.

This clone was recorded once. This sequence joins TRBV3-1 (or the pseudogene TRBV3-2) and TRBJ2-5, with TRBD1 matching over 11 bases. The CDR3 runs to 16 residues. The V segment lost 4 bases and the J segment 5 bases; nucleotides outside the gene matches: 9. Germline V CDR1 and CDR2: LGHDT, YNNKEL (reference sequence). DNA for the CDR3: TGTGCCAGCAGCCTCAGGACAGGGGGCTCTGTCGAGACCCAGTACTTC. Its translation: CASSLRTGGSVETQYF.

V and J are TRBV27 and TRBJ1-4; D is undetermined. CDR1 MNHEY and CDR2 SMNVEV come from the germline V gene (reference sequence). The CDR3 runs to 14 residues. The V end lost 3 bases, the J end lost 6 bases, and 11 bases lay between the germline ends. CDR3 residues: CASSLGRWDEKLFF. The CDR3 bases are TGTGCCAGCAGTTTGGGCCGGTGGGATGAAAAACTGTTTTTT.